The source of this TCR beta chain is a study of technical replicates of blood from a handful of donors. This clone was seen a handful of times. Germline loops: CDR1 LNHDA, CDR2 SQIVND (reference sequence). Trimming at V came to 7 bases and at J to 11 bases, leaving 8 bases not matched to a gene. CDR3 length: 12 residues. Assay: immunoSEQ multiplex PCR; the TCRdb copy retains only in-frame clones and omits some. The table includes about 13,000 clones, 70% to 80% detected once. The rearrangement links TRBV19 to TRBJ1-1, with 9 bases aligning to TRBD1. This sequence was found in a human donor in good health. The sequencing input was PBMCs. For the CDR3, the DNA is TGTGCCAGTACCGACAGGGGGGTTCGGGCTTTCTTT. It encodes CASTDRGVRAFF.